The 8 T cell receptor beta chains in this list originate from one sample, sequenced in a study of cytomegalovirus exposure and HLA in healthy donors. PCR involved 60 Vbeta and 13 Jbeta primers. The data were produced by immunoSEQ multiplex PCR, yet TCRdb's version contains in-frame clones alone and is incomplete. The sample records approximately 170,000 clones, less than 85% being singletons. Sequenced input: PBMCs. The receptor source for this set is a boy between 2 and 10 years old in good health and CMV-seronegative.

CDR3 sequence reads: CASSLIADAYNEQFF. The CDR3 nucleotides read TGTGCCAGCAGCTTAATAGCAGATGCCTACAATGAGCAGTTCTTC. The chain combines TRBV7-3 with TRBJ2-1; D uncertain. CDR3 length: 15 amino acids. V lost 1 base and J lost 2, with 9 bases in between. The germline V gene has CDR1 SGHTA and CDR2 FQGTGA.

The rearrangement links TRBV5-3 to TRBJ1-5; the D is unclear. TRBV5-3 is an open reading frame, and its role is uncertain. This CDR3 region has 14 residues. V lost 4 bases, J lost 4 bases, and 12 bases lay in between. CDR3 bases: TGTGCCAGAAGCCCTTGCTCAGCGAATCAGCCCCAGCATTTT. Translating it yields CARSPCSANQPQHF.

V and J are TRBV5-4 and TRBJ1-4; 10 positions match TRBD1. Losses at the gene ends were 0 bases for V and 7 bases for J; bases not matched to a gene: 3. This CDR3 comprises 15 residues. From germline, CDR1 is SGHNT and CDR2 YYREEE (reference sequence). The CDR3 DNA is TGTGCCAGCAGCTTGGGACAGGGGGCGAGTGAAAAACTGTTTTTT. Amino acid sequence: CASSLGQGASEKLFF.

The V and J genes are TRBV5-1 and TRBJ2-1; 11 bases are a match to TRBD2. The V segment lost 5 bases and the J segment 4 bases; nucleotides outside the gene matches: 5. CDR1 is SGHRS, CDR2 YFSETQ, per germline. The CDR3 sequence is 15 residues long. CDR3 DNA sequence: TGCGCCAGCAGTACGGGACTAGCGGAGTACAATGAGCAGTTCTTC. Translating it yields CASSTGLAEYNEQFF.

This chain joins TRBV4-2 and TRBJ1-2; TRBD1 agrees at 7 bases. The germline CDR1 and CDR2 sequences are LGHNA and YNFKEQ. The CDR3 contains 16 residues. After removal of 0 bases from V and 3 bases from J, the junction contained 7 bases not matched to a gene. CDR3 protein: CASSQDSAGGDYGYTF. In DNA, the CDR3 is TGTGCCAGCAGCCAAGACTCAGCAGGGGGTGACTATGGCTACACCTTC.

The chain recombines TRBV5-1 with TRBJ2-3, with 8 bases that match TRBD2. There are 15 residues in the CDR3. The V and J ends lost 0 bases and 5 bases, in that order; junction bases with no gene match: 5. Germline CDR1 reads SGHRS; CDR2 reads YFSETQ. CDR3 loop: CASSLAGSGIDTQYF. As DNA, the CDR3 is TGCGCCAGCAGCTTGGCAGGTAGCGGGATAGATACGCAGTATTTT.

The chain has TRBV6-1 and TRBJ1-5; D is unclear. The ends were cut back, 11 bases at V and 7 bases at J, with 12 bases in the middle. The CDR3 is made up of 11 amino acids. Germline CDR1 reads MNHNS; CDR2 reads SASEGT. The CDR3 nucleotides read TGTGCCTGCCGGAGAGGACAGCCCCAGCATTTT. It encodes CACRRGQPQHF.

The J gene is TRBJ2-7, the V gene TRBV7-2; 8 nucleotides agree with TRBD1. Germline loops: CDR1 SGHTA, CDR2 FQGNSA. Germline trimming cut 1 base from V and 3 bases from J; bases unmatched to any gene: 5. CDR3 length: 15 residues. CDR3 sequence (DNA): TGTGCCAGCAGCTTAGAGGCAGGGGGCTACTACGAGCAGTACGTC. Translating it yields CASSLEAGGYYEQYV.